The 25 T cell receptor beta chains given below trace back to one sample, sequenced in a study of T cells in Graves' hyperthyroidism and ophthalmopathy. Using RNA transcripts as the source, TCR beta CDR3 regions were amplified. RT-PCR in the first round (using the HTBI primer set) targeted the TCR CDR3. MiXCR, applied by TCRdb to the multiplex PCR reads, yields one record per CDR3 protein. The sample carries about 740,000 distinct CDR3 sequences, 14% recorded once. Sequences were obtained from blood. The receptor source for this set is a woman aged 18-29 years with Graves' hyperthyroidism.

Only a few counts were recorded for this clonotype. The CDR3 protein is CSAREGPRPNRGADTQYF. CDR3 DNA sequence: TGCAGTGCTAGAGAAGGTCCTAGACCGAATCGCGGCGCAGATACGCAGTATTTT. This chain uses TRBV20-1 with TRBJ2-3; no clear D gene. Germline V gene lookup returns CDR1 DFQATT and CDR2 SNEGSKA (reference sequence). The CDR3 has 18 amino acids. With 0 bases removed from V and 4 bases from J, the gap between germline ends came to 23 bases.

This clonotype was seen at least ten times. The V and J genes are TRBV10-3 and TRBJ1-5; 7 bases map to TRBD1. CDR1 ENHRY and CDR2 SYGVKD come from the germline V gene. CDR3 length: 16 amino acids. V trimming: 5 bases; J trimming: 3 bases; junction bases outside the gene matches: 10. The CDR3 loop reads CAISSGQTFDNQPQHF. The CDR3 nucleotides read TGTGCCATCAGTTCGGGACAGACATTTGACAATCAGCCCCAGCATTTT.

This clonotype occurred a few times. The DNA for the CDR3 is TGTGCCAGTAAGGACCTCAATGAGCAGTTCTTC. Its translation: CASKDLNEQFF. V gene TRBV19 combines with J gene TRBJ2-1; D is ambiguous. Germline V gene data show CDR1 as LNHDA and CDR2 as SQIVND (reference sequence). Trimming pared 7 bases from V and 6 bases from J, leaving 7 bases between. This CDR3 has 11 residues.

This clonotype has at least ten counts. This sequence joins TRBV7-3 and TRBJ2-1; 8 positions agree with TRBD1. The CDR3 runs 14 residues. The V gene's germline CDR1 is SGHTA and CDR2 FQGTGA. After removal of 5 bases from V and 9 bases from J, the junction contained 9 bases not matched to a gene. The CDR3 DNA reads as TGTGCCAGCAGCACAAAGGACAGGGTAGGTGAGCAGTTCTTC. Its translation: CASSTKDRVGEQFF.

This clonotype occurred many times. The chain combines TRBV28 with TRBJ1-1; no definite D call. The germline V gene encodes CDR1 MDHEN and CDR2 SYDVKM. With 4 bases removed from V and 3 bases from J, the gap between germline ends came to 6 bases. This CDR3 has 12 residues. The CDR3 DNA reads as TGTGCCAGCAGTTCACGACACACTGAAGCTTTCTTT. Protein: CASSSRHTEAFF.

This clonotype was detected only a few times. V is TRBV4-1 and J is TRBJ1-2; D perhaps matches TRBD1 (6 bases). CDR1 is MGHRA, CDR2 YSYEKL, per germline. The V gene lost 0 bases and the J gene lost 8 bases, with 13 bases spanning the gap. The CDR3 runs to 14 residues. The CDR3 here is CASSQEGPGEGYTF. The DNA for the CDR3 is TGCGCCAGCAGCCAAGAAGGCCCAGGGGAGGGCTACACCTTC.

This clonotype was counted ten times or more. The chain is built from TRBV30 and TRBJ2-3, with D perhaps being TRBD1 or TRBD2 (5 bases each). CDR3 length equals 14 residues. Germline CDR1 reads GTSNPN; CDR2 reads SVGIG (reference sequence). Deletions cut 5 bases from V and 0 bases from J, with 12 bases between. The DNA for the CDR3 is TGTGCCTGGGGGGACGTTTCTAGCACAGATACGCAGTATTTT. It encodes CAWGDVSSTDTQYF.

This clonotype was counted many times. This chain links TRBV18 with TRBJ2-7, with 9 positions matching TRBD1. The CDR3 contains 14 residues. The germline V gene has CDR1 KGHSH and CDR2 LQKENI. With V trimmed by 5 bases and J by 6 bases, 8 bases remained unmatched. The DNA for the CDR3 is TGTGCCAGCTCAACCAGGACAGGGGAGGCCGAGCAGTACTTC. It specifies CASSTRTGEAEQYF.

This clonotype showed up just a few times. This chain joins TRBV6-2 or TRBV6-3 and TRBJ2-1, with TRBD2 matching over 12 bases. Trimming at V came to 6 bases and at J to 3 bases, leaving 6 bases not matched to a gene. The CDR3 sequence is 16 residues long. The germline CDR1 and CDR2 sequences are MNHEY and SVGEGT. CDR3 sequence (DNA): TGTGCCAGCAGCTCGGGGACTAGCGGGTTCTACAATGAGCAGTTCTTC. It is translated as CASSSGTSGFYNEQFF.

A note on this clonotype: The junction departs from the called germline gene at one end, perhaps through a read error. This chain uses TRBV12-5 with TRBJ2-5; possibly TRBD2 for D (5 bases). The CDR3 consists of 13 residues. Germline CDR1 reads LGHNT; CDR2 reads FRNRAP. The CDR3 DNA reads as TGTGCTAGTGGTTTAGCGGAACAAGAGACCCAGTCCTTC. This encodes CASGLAEQETQSF.

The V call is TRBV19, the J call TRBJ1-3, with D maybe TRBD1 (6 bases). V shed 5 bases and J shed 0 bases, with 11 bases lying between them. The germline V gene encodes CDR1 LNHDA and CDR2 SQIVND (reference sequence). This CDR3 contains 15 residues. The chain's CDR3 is CASSLDRLSGNTIYF. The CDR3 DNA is TGTGCCAGTAGTCTTGACAGGCTCTCTGGAAACACCATATATTTT.

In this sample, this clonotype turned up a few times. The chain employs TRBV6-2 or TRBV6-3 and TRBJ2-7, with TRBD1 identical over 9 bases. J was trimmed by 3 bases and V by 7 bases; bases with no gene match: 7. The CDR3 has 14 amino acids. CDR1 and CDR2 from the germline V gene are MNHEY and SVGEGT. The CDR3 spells CASMEQGADYEQYF. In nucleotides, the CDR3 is TGTGCCAGCATGGAACAGGGGGCCGACTACGAGCAGTACTTC.

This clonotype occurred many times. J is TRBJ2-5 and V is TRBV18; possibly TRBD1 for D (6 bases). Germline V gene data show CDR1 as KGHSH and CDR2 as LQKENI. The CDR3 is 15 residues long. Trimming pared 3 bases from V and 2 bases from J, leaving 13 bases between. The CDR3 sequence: CASSPTPRGQETQYF. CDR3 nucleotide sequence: TGTGCCAGCTCACCTACGCCCAGGGGACAAGAGACCCAGTACTTC.

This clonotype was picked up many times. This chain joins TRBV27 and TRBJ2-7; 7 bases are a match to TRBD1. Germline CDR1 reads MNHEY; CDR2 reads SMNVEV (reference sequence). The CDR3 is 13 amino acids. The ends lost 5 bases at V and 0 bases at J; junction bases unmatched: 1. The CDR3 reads CASSRDSSYEQYF. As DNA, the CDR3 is TGTGCCAGCAGTCGGGACAGCTCCTACGAGCAGTACTTC.

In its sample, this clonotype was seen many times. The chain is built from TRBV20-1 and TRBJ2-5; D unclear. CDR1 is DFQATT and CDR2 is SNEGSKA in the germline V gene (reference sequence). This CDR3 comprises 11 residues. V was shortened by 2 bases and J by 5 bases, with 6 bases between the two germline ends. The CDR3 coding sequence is TGCAGTGCTAGACCTTGGGAGACCCAGTACTTC. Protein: CSARPWETQYF.

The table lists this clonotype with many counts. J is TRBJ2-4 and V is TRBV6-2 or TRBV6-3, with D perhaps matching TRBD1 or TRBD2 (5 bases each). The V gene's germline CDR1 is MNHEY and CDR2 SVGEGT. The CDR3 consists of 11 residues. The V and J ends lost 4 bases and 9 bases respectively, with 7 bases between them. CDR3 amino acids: CASSSRGIQYF. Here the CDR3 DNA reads TGTGCCAGCAGTTCGAGGGGCATTCAGTACTTC.

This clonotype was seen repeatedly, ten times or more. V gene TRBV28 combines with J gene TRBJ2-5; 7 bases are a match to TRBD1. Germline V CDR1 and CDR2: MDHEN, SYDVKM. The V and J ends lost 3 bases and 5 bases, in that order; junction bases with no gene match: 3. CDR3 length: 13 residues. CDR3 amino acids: CASSLGQMETQYF. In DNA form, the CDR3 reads TGTGCCAGCAGTTTGGGACAGATGGAGACCCAGTACTTC.

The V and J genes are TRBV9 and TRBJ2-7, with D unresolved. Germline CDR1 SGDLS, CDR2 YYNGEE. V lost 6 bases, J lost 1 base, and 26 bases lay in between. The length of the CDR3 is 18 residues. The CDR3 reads CASISSEVGLDPSYEQYF. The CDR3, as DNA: TGTGCCAGCATCTCCTCCGAGGTGGGTCTGGACCCGTCCTACGAGCAGTACTTC.

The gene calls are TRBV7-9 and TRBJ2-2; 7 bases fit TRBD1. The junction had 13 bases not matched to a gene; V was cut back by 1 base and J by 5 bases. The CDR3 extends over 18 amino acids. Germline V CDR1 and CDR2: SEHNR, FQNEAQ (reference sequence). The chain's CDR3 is CASSLVWTGPEPTGELFF. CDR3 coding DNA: TGTGCCAGCAGCTTAGTTTGGACAGGCCCCGAACCTACCGGGGAGCTGTTTTTT.

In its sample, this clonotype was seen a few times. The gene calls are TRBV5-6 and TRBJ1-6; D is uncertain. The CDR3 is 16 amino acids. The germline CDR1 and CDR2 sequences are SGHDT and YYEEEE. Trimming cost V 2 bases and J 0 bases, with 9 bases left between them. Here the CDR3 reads CASSFGMSSYNSPLHF. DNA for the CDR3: TGTGCCAGCAGCTTCGGGATGAGCTCCTATAATTCACCCCTCCACTTT.

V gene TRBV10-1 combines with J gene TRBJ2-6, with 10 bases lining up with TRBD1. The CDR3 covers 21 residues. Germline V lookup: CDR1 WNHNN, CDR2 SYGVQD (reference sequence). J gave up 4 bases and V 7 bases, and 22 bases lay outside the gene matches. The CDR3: CASKRSITGQGPPKGANVLTF. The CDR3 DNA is TGCGCCAGCAAAAGATCGATTACGGGACAGGGGCCTCCGAAGGGGGCCAACGTCCTGACTTTC.

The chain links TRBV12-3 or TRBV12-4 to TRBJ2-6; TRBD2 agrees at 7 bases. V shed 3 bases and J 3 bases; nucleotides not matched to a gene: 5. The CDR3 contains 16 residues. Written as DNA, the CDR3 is TGTGCCAGCAGTTTTCGGGGAGGGCTTGGGGCCAACGTCCTGACTTTC. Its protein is CASSFRGGLGANVLTF.

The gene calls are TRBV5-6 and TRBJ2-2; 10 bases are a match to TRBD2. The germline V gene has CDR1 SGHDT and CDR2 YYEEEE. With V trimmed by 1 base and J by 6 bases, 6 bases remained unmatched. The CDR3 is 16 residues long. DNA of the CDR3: TGTGCCAGCAGCTTGCGTCTAGCGGGAGAGGCCGGGGAGCTGTTTTTT. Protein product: CASSLRLAGEAGELFF.

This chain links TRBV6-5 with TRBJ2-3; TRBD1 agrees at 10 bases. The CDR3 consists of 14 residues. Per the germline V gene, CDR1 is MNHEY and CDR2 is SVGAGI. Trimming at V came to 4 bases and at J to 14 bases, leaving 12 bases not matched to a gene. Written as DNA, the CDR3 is TGTGCCAGCAGTTCCCCCCGCGGGACAGGGGTGCGGTATTTT. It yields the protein CASSSPRGTGVRYF.

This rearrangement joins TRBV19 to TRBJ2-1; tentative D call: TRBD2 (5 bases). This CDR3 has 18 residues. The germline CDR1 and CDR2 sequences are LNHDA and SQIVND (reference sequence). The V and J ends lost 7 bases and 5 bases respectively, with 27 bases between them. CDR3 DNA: TGTGCCAGTACCCAACCTAAACACCGGCGAGGGAGCAACAATGAGCAGTTCTTC. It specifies CASTQPKHRRGSNNEQFF.